This T cell receptor beta chain originates from a study of blood T cell repertoires in COVID-19. Looking at the study overall: Italy, Spain and the United States were the sources of the convalescent and acute COVID-19 samples. Sources were T cells, B-cell-depleted T cells, or PBMCs; the material itself was cDNA or gDNA.

Original methodology: Using reference gene primer amplification, nucleated cell counts were estimated. Some clones are missing from TCRdb's copy, which holds only in-frame ones; the method was immunoSEQ multiplex PCR. That table supplies the V and J calls and clone size; D and trimming were determined from the DNA. The sample lists tens of thousands of clones; around 84% were seen once. V shed 5 bases and J shed 7 bases, with 11 bases lying between them. This CDR3 spans 12 amino acids. Per the germline V gene, CDR1 is SNHLY and CDR2 is FYNNEI. The J gene is TRBJ1-1, the V gene TRBV2, with D maybe TRBD1 (6 bases). Source material: peripheral blood. The receptor was derived from a woman between 70 and 85 years old in a cohort sampled during active COVID-19. The CDR3 here is CASSLDSLEAFF. As DNA, the CDR3 is TGTGCCAGCAGTCTGGACAGCCTTGAAGCTTTCTTT.